These T cell receptor beta chains were read from a single sample in a study of cytomegalovirus exposure and HLA in healthy donors. Data came from immunoSEQ multiplex PCR; TCRdb stores just in-frame clones and leaves some out. The repertoire has around 150,000 clones, 85% to 90% of them found once; the top ten carry 2.5% to 4%. The sequencing input was PBMCs. The receptors originated from a woman aged 18-30 years in good health and CMV-seropositive. CDR3s include the opening cysteine and the closing phenylalanine or tryptophan. The D gene is left open where the match is weak. A clone size is listed for some rows: how often the clone was seen (once, few, many), or a class if it is expanded.

cdr3_nt cdr3_aa d_call v_call clone_size j_call
TGTGCCAGCAGCTTGGGACTAGCGGGAACCGGGGAGCTGTTTTTT CASSLGLAGTGELFF TRBD2 TRBV5-6 . TRBJ2-2
TGTGCCACAAGGGCCGGGACAGGAGCACATCTAACCGGGGAGCAGTACTTC CATRAGTGAHLTGEQYF TRBD1 TRBV15 . TRBJ2-7
TGTGCCAGCAGTCCGTCGGGACAGGGGGGCAATGAGCAGTTCTTC CASSPSGQGGNEQFF TRBD1 TRBV25-1 . TRBJ2-1
TGTGCCAGCAGCACTCATTGTGGGAGCTCCTACAATGAGCAGTTCTTC CASSTHCGSSYNEQFF . TRBV21-1 . TRBJ2-1
TGCGCCAGCAGCCAAACATCCAGGGATATCATATCTAGCACAGATACGCAGTATTTT CASSQTSRDIISSTDTQYF . TRBV4-1 . TRBJ2-3
TGTGCTAGTGGCAAGACAGGGGCTAGCTCCTACGAGCAGTACTTC CASGKTGASSYEQYF TRBD1 TRBV12-5 . TRBJ2-7
TGCGCCAGCAGCCAACAGGGGACGGTCACTGAAGCTTTCTTT CASSQQGTVTEAFF TRBD1 TRBV10-2 . TRBJ1-1
TGTGCCAGCAGCTTGGGGGCTCACAATGAGCAGTTCTTC CASSLGAHNEQFF . TRBV5-6 . TRBJ2-1
TGTGCTAGTGGTTTATCATCTCAGCCCCAGCATTTT CASGLSSQPQHF . TRBV12-5 . TRBJ1-5
TGTGCCAGCAGTGATCCGTATGTCCACAGGGGCGAGGATCAGCCCCAGCATTTT CASSDPYVHRGEDQPQHF TRBD1 TRBV2 . TRBJ1-5
TGTGCCAGCAGTCCCGGGACATACCAAGAGACCCAGTACTTC CASSPGTYQETQYF . TRBV6-6 . TRBJ2-5
TGTGCCATCACTGGGGGGGGTTTGAACACTGAAGCTTTCTTT CAITGGGLNTEAFF . TRBV10-3 . TRBJ1-1
TGCGCCAGCAGCCAAGATTCGGGACAGAACTACGAGCAGTACTTC CASSQDSGQNYEQYF TRBD1 TRBV4-3 once TRBJ2-7
TGTGCCAGCACGAGAGGGGGCGGCTATGGCTACACCTTC CASTRGGGYGYTF TRBD1 TRBV6-5 . TRBJ1-2
TGCGCCAGCAGCCAAGGACAGGGAGGCGCCGGGGAGCTGTTTTTT CASSQGQGGAGELFF TRBD1 TRBV5-1 . TRBJ2-2
TGTGCCAGCAGCCGGACAGAGCAGTACTTC CASSRTEQYF . TRBV2 . TRBJ2-7
TGCAGCGGGGTACCGGGCGGGAGGGCTAACAATGAGCAGTTCTTC CSGVPGGRANNEQFF TRBD2 TRBV29-1 . TRBJ2-1
TGCGCCAGCAGCTTGGGACAGGCAGGATTCTCGATGAAGGAAAAACTGTTTTTT CASSLGQAGFSMKEKLFF . TRBV5-1 . TRBJ1-4
TGCAGCGTTGGAAGGAACCTAGCGGGAAGCGAGCAGTACTTC CSVGRNLAGSEQYF TRBD2 TRBV29-1 . TRBJ2-7
TGCAGCGTTTCGGCGGGAGGTAATGAGCAGTTCTTC CSVSAGGNEQFF TRBD2 TRBV29-1 once TRBJ2-1
TGTGCCAGCAGCTCCTTAAGCGGGGAGCCCTCCTACGAGCAGTACTTC CASSSLSGEPSYEQYF TRBD2 TRBV11-3 . TRBJ2-7
TGTGCTAGTGGTTTCCTCCGGGACTCTCCCCGGGCAGGGGCCAACGTCCTGACTTTC CASGFLRDSPRAGANVLTF . TRBV12-5 . TRBJ2-6
TGTGCCAGCAGCTCGGAACAGGGGTGGGTATCCGAGCAGTACTTC CASSSEQGWVSEQYF TRBD1 TRBV13 . TRBJ2-7
TGTGCCTGGGGGACAGGGAGGATGAACACTGAAGCTTTCTTT CAWGTGRMNTEAFF TRBD1 TRBV30 . TRBJ1-1
TGCGCCAGCATGACCGGGATCTCCCCCACAGATACGCAGTATTTT CASMTGISPTDTQYF . TRBV10-2 . TRBJ2-3